This paragraph reports one T cell receptor (beta chain). Its matching antigen is unknown. This specimen belongs to a study of T cell responses to AZD1222 COVID-19 vaccine. Whole-study results and caveats: Spike regions recognized by vaccine-associated CD4 TCRs spanned the protein, led by 160-218 and 743-854.

Repertoires were generated with immunoSEQ multiplex PCR, while TCRdb's copy carries only in-frame clones and drops some. The table includes 150,000 to 200,000 clones, roughly 94% detected once. V dropped 3 bases and J dropped 6; count of bases not matched to a gene: 13. This CDR3 has 16 amino acids. The germline V gene encodes CDR1 SGHNT and CDR2 YYREEE (reference sequence). The source was peripheral blood, collected 28 days after the second AZD1222 dose. The receptor comes from an adult who received the AZD1222 COVID-19 vaccine. J is TRBJ2-3 and V is TRBV5-4; 7 bases match TRBD2. CDR3 loop: CASSSGRGRARDTQYF. The CDR3 DNA reads TGTGCCAGCAGCTCCGGACGTGGGAGGGCCCGCGATACGCAGTATTTT.